The 22 T cell receptor beta chains listed next were all sequenced from one sample in a study of T cells in Graves' hyperthyroidism and ophthalmopathy. Researchers amplified the TCR beta CDR3 regions from RNA transcripts. Initially, a first-round RT-PCR of the TCR CDR3 employed the HTBI primer set. TCRdb called the multiplex PCR reads again in MiXCR, with one record for every CDR3 protein. There are hundreds of thousands of distinct CDR3 sequences in the sample; around 15% occur only once, and roughly 4.5% lies in the top ten. The sequenced sample consisted of blood. The receptors stem from a middle-aged woman with Graves' ophthalmopathy.

This clonotype has a count of ten or more. V usage is TRBV30 and J usage is TRBJ2-7, with D hard to call. The V gene's germline CDR1 is GTSNPN and CDR2 SVGIG (reference sequence). The V end was cut by 2 bases, the J end by 2 bases, with 7 bases between. The CDR3 sequence is 12 residues long. CDR3: CAWSNGAYEQYF. DNA of the CDR3: TGTGCCTGGAGTAACGGCGCCTACGAGCAGTACTTC.

Turning to this clonotype: Being one base from a much bigger clone, this may be a read error. The chain employs TRBV20-1 and TRBJ2-7, with D perhaps TRBD2 (5 bases). This CDR3 comprises 13 residues. The germline gives CDR1 DFQATT, CDR2 SNEGSKA (reference sequence). V shed 8 bases and J shed 0 bases, with 14 bases lying between them. CDR3 in DNA: TGCAGTATCACCAGGACTGGCTCCTACGAGCAGTACTTC. Protein product: CSITRTGSYEQYF.

This clonotype has a handful of counts. V is TRBV12-3 or TRBV12-4 and J is TRBJ2-7, with D possibly TRBD1 on 5 matching bases. Trimming took off 2 bases at V and 6 bases at J, with 23 bases between the two ends. This CDR3 comprises 17 residues. This CDR3 reads CASSLPGLGVERFEQYF. Written as DNA, the CDR3 is TGTGCCAGCAGTTTACCAGGGCTTGGTGTTGAGAGGTTCGAGCAGTACTTC.

The rearrangement joins TRBV7-8 to TRBJ2-7; 9 bases map to TRBD2. V trimming: 2 bases; J trimming: 5 bases; junction bases outside the gene matches: 4. CDR3 size: 14 residues. CDR1 SGHVS and CDR2 FQNEAQ come from the germline V gene. This CDR3 reads CASSLQGLADEQYF. The CDR3 DNA sequence: TGTGCCAGCAGCTTACAGGGACTAGCAGACGAGCAGTACTTC. Variable domain in full (rest from reference TRBV7-8 and TRBJ2-7): GAGVSQSPRYKVAKRGQDVALRCDPISGHVSLFWYQQALGQGPEFLTYFQNEAQLDKSGLPSDRFFAERPEGSVSTLKIQRTQQEDSAVYLCASSLQGLADEQYFGPGTRLTVT.

This clonotype was counted ten times or more. V gene TRBV2 combines with J gene TRBJ2-2; possible D gene TRBD2, 6 bases. V lost 4 bases and J 1 base, leaving 10 bases between the germline ends. The CDR3 extends over 15 amino acids. CDR1 SNHLY and CDR2 FYNNEI come from the germline V gene. The CDR3: CASSGRDWNTGELFF. Here the CDR3 DNA reads TGTGCCAGCAGTGGGCGGGACTGGAACACCGGGGAGCTGTTTTTT.

This clonotype was observed a few times. The chain recombines TRBV5-1 with TRBJ2-7; perhaps TRBD1 as D (6 bases). Germline CDR1 SGHRS, CDR2 YFSETQ. The V and J ends lost 8 bases and 7 bases respectively, with 19 bases between them. CDR3 length equals 13 residues. The CDR3 bases are TGCGCCAGAGCTCCCGCAGGGGTTGGGGAGCAGTACTTC. Amino acid sequence: CARAPAGVGEQYF.

There are many counts of this clonotype. The chain recombines TRBV10-2 with TRBJ1-2, with 7 bases identical to TRBD1. The CDR3 covers 15 residues. Germline CDR1 reads WSHSY; CDR2 reads SAAADI. The V segment lost 2 bases and the J segment 4 bases; nucleotides outside the gene matches: 7. CDR3 coding DNA: TGCGCCAGCAGTGAGCCGGGACAGCCCGCCTATGGCTACACCTTC. As protein: CASSEPGQPAYGYTF.

This clonotype was detected ten times or more. The V call is TRBV30, the J call TRBJ1-1; 7 nucleotides line up with TRBD1. This CDR3 spans 14 amino acids. V lost 1 base, J lost 6 bases, and 8 bases stayed unmatched. Germline CDR1 GTSNPN, CDR2 SVGIG (reference sequence). The CDR3, as DNA: TGTGCCTGGAGTGCCCCGACAGGGTTACCTGAAGCTTTCTTT. Amino acids: CAWSAPTGLPEAFF.

As to this clonotype: A much larger clone differs by one base, so this may be a read error. The chain joins TRBV5-1 to TRBJ2-2, with 11 positions matching TRBD2. Germline CDR1 and CDR2: SGHRS and YFSETQ. V lost 3 bases to trimming and J lost 7 bases; unmatched junction nucleotides: 8. The length of the CDR3 is 16 residues. Here the CDR3 reads CASSSQTSGIFGELFF. CDR3 nucleotide sequence: TGCGCCAGCAGCTCCCAGACTAGCGGGATATTCGGGGAGCTGTTTTTT.

There are many counts of this clonotype. The V and J genes are TRBV7-9 and TRBJ2-6, with D hard to call. The germline CDR1 and CDR2 sequences are SEHNR and FQNEAQ (reference sequence). The CDR3 consists of 15 residues. Trimming removed 2 bases from V and 4 bases from J, with 9 bases in between. CDR3 nucleotide sequence: TGTGCCAGCAGCTTAATAGTCTCCGGGGCCAACGTCCTGACTTTC. It codes for CASSLIVSGANVLTF.

CDR3 sequence reads: CASSRGQGGIETQYF. DNA for the CDR3: TGCGCCAGCAGCCGAGGACAGGGAGGGATAGAGACCCAGTACTTC. The rearrangement links TRBV4-3 to TRBJ2-5; the D gene is possibly TRBD1 (8 bases). The CDR3 consists of 15 residues. V was shortened by 4 bases and J by 4 bases, with 16 bases between the two germline ends. CDR1 LGHNA and CDR2 YSLEER come from the germline V gene.

At least ten counts were recorded for this clonotype. This chain joins TRBV12-3 or TRBV12-4 and TRBJ2-5, with TRBD2 as a possible D gene (5 bases). The CDR3 covers 13 residues. V gave up 7 bases and J gave up 5 bases, with 14 bases separating them. Written as DNA, the CDR3 is TGTGCCAGCAAGGCACTAGGCGGTGAGACCCAGTACTTC. This codes for CASKALGGETQYF.

This clonotype showed up just a few times. This chain links TRBV5-4 with TRBJ1-2; no clear D. The V and J ends lost 1 base and 7 bases respectively, with 8 bases between them. The CDR3 sequence is 12 residues long. Germline V lookup: CDR1 SGHNT, CDR2 YYREEE (reference sequence). The CDR3 protein is CASSLMGSGYTF. The CDR3 region has the DNA TGTGCCAGCAGCTTGATGGGAAGTGGCTACACCTTC.

This clonotype was recorded at least ten times. The chain links TRBV7-2 to TRBJ2-7; tentatively, D is TRBD1 or TRBD2 (5 bases each). The germline gives CDR1 SGHTA, CDR2 FQGNSA. V lost 2 bases, J lost 1 base, and 12 bases lay in between. The CDR3 consists of 15 residues. CDR3 loop: CASSLYEGNSYEQYF. The DNA for the CDR3 is TGTGCCAGCAGCTTATATGAGGGGAATTCCTACGAGCAGTACTTC.

This clonotype was recorded many times. The chain is built from TRBV12-3 or TRBV12-4 and TRBJ1-1; no firm D call. With 3 bases removed from V and 10 bases from J, the gap between germline ends came to 12 bases. The CDR3 covers 12 residues. The CDR3 region is CASSLGYRLAFF. As DNA, the CDR3 is TGTGCCAGCAGTTTGGGTTATCGACTAGCTTTCTTT.

V and J are TRBV7-9 and TRBJ2-7; TRBD2 matches 7 bases. The CDR3 covers 15 residues. Unmatched junction bases numbered 8, after V lost 1 base and J lost 5 bases. Germline V lookup: CDR1 SEHNR, CDR2 FQNEAQ (reference sequence). CDR3 sequence (DNA): TGTGCCAGCAGCTTAGGTGAGCGGGACCCCCACGAGCAGTACTTC. It is translated as CASSLGERDPHEQYF.

The table lists this clonotype with many counts. The rearrangement uses TRBV7-2 and TRBJ1-5; D might be TRBD1 (5 bases). Germline V gives CDR1 SGHTA, CDR2 FQGNSA. Trimming shortened V by 5 bases and J by 3 bases, and 11 bases separated the two germline ends. The CDR3 has 14 amino acids. The CDR3 DNA reads as TGTGCCAGCAGCCTCGACAGATACAATCAGCCCCAGCATTTT. Translated: CASSLDRYNQPQHF.

In this sample, this clonotype turned up many times. The chain carries TRBV6-1 and TRBJ2-6; D may correspond to TRBD1 or TRBD2 (6 bases each). The CDR3 totals 17 residues. Germline V gives CDR1 MNHNS, CDR2 SASEGT. The V end lost 6 bases, the J end lost 0 bases, and 15 bases lay between the germline ends. The CDR3 DNA sequence: TGTGCCAGCAGCGTGCGACTAGGGGGCTCTGGGGCCAACGTCCTGACTTTC. This gives the protein CASSVRLGGSGANVLTF.

This clonotype occurred many times. V usage is TRBV6-5 and J usage is TRBJ1-3; maybe TRBD1 (5 bases). V lost 6 bases and J lost 3, with 12 bases in between. The CDR3 sequence is 14 residues long. Germline V gene lookup returns CDR1 MNHEY and CDR2 SVGAGI. The CDR3 region has the DNA TGTGCCAGCAGCCAGCCAGGGAATGGAAACACCATATATTTT. Amino acids: CASSQPGNGNTIYF.

In this sample, this clonotype turned up many times. CDR3 in amino acids: CASSKGTGTGNTIYF. The DNA of the CDR3 is TGTGCCAGCAGCAAGGGGACAGGGACTGGAAACACCATATATTTT. The chain couples TRBV28 to TRBJ1-3; 9 bases match TRBD1. The J segment lost 2 bases and the V segment lost 6 bases, leaving 5 bases of the junction unmatched. The CDR3 covers 15 residues. Germline V gives CDR1 MDHEN, CDR2 SYDVKM.

This clonotype was seen at least ten times. CDR3 nucleotides: TGTGCCACCAGCGCGGGAACTAGTTTGAGTCTCTACGAGCAGTACTTC. Encoded protein: CATSAGTSLSLYEQYF. The chain carries TRBV15 and TRBJ2-7, with a possible D match to TRBD2 (6 bases). Germline V gives CDR1 LNHNV, CDR2 YYDKDF (reference sequence). The CDR3 covers 16 residues. V lost 5 bases, J lost 3 bases, and 20 bases lay in between.

This clonotype was picked up many times. The J gene is TRBJ1-2, the V gene TRBV28; no clear D. Deletions cut 6 bases from V and 4 bases from J, with 15 bases between. The CDR3 contains 14 residues. Per germline, CDR1 MDHEN and CDR2 SYDVKM. The CDR3 DNA reads TGTGCCAGCAGCCCGGGAACATCCCGCTATGGCTACACCTTC. Translating gives CASSPGTSRYGYTF.